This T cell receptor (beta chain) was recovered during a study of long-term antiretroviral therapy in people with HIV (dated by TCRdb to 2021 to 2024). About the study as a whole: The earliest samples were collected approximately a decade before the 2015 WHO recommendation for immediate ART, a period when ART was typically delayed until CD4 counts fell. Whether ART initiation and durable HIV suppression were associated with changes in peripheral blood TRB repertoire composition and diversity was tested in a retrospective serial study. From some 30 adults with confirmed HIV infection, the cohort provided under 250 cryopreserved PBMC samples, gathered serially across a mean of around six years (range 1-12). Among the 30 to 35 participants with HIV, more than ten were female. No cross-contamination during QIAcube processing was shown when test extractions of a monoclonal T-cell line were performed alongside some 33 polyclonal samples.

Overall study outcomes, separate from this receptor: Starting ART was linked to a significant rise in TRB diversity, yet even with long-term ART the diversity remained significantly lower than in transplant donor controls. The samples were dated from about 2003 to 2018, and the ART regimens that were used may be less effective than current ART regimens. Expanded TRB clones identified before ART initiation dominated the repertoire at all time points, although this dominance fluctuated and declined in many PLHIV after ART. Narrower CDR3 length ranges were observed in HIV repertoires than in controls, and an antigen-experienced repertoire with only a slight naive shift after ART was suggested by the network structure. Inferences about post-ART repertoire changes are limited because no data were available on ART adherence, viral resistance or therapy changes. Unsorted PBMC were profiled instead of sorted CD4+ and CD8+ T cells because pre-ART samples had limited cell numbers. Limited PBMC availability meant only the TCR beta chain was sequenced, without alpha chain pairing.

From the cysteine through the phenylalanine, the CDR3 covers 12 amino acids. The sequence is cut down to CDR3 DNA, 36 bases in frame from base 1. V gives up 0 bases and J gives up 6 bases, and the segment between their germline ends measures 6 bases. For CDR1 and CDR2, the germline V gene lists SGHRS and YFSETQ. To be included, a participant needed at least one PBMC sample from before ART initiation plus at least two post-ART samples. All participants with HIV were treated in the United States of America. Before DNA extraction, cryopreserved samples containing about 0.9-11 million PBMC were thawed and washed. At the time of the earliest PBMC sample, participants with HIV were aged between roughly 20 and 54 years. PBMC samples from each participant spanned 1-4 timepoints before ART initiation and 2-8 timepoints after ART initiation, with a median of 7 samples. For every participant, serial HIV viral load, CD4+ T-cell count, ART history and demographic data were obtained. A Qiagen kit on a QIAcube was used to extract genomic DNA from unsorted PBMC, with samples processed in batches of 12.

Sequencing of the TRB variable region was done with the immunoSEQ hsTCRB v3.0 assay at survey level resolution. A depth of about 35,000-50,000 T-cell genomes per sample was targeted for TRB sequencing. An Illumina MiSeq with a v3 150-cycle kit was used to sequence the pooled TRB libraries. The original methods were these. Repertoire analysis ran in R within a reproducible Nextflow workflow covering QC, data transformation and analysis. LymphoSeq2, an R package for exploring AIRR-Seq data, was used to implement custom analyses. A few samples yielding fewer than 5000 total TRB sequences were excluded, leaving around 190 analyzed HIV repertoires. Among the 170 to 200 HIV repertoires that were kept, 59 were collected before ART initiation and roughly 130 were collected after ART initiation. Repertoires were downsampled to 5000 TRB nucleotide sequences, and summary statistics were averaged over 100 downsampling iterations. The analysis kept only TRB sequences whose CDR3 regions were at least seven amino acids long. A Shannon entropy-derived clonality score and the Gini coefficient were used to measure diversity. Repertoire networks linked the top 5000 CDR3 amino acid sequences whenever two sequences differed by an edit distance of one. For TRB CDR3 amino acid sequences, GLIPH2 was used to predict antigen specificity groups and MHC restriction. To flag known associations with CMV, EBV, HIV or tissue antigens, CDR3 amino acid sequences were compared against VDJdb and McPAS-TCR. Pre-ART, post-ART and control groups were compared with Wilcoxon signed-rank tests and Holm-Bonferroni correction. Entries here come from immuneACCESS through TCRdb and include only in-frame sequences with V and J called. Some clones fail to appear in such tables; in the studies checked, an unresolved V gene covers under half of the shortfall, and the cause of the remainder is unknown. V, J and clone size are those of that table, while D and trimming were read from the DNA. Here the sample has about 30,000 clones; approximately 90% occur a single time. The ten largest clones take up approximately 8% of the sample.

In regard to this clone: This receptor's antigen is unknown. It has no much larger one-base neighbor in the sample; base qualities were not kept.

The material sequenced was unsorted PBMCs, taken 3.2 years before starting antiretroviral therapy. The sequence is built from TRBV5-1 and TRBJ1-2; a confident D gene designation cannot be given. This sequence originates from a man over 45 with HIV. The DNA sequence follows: TGCGCCAGCAGCTTGGATCTGGATGGCTACACCTTC. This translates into CASSLDLDGYTF.